This record covers a single T cell receptor (beta chain). Its cognate antigen is unknown. The sample's treatment: roughly ten-day PBMC culture with coronavirus spike peptide pools or control peptides (ViraFEST assay). Expansion of antigen-specific T cells with peptide pools by ViraFEST preceded sequencing of TCRs. PBMC cultures, at 1.5 million to 2.5 million cells per well, received 8 to 10 IU/ml IL-2 and 10 ug/ml peptide pools. CD4+ T cells were isolated by negative selection after approximately eleven days of culture. Sequencing of DNA taken from cultured CD4+ T cells relied on the Oncomine TCR Beta short-read assay. TCRdb recomputed calls from the PCR reads with MiXCR, one row per CDR3 protein. The sample gives about 20,000 distinct CDR3 sequences, about four fifths of which show up once; approximately 18% is in the top ten. J lost 9 bases, V lost 1 base, and 9 bases had no gene match. Per germline, CDR1 DFQATT and CDR2 SNEGSKA (reference sequence). The CDR3 runs 15 residues.

The sample comes from a study of vaccination and CD4 T cells after COVID-19. Study-level points and caveats: Clonotypes reactive to SARS-CoV-2 had a median that went up from 21 to 38, but not significantly.

The chain uses TRBV20-1 and TRBJ1-6, with 7 bases aligning to TRBD1. The material was CD4+ T cells from blood, cultured in vitro, obtained after SARS-CoV-2 vaccination. The source is a human donor who received a COVID-19 vaccine. CDR3 coding DNA: TGCAGTGCTAGAGGGCCGGGACAGAGGTCTTCACCCCTCCACTTT. This gives the protein CSARGPGQRSSPLHF.